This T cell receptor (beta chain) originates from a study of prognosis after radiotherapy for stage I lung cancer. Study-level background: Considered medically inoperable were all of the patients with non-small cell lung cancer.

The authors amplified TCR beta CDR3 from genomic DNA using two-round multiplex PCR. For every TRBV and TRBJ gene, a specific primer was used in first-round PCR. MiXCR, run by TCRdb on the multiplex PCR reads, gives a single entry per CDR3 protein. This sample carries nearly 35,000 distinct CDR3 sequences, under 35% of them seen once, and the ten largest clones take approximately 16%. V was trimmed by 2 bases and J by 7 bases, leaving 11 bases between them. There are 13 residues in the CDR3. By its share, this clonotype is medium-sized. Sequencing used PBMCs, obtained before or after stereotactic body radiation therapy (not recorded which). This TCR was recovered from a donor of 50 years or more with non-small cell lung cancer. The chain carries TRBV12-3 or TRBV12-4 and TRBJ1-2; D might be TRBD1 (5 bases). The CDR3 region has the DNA TGTGCCAGCAGTTTAACGGGGGGAGCTGGCTACACCTTC. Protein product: CASSLTGGAGYTF.